The 27 T cell receptor beta chains presented below share a single source sample, sequenced in a study of identifying expanded T cells in peripheral blood. Repertoires were generated with immunoSEQ multiplex PCR, while TCRdb's copy carries only in-frame clones and drops some. The data show about 85,000 clones, with 70% to 90% seen just once and around 2.8% held by the top ten. Sequenced sample: blood. The receptors derive from a person aged 18 to 75 in good health.

In this sample, this clone turned up once. The chain uses TRBV1 and TRBJ2-7. TRBV1 is annotated as a pseudogene. This CDR3 is 13 amino acids long. The DNA of the CDR3 is TGCACCAGCAGCCAAGGTAGGTCAAAGTTTAGGTACTTC. Its translation: CTSSQGRSKFRYF.

The rearrangement links TRBV30 to TRBJ2-5; tentatively, D is TRBD2 (7 bases). The CDR3 sequence is 16 residues long. Germline CDR1 reads GTSNPN; CDR2 reads SVGIG (reference sequence). V was trimmed by 0 bases and J by 0 bases, leaving 14 bases between them. The DNA of the CDR3 is TGTGCCTGGAGTGTACTGGGCGGGGGCCACCAAGAGACCCAGTACTTC. Its protein is CAWSVLGGGHQETQYF.

The chain employs TRBV7-3 and TRBJ2-5, with 13 bases that match TRBD2. CDR1 and CDR2 (germline): SGHTA, FQGTGA. The trim removed 5 bases at V and 2 bases at J, leaving 8 bases unmatched. The CDR3 spans 17 residues. The CDR3 here is CASSHARTSGSQETQYF. CDR3 DNA: TGTGCCAGCAGCCACGCCAGGACTAGCGGGAGTCAAGAGACCCAGTACTTC.

The V call is TRBV20-1, the J call TRBJ2-7; D unresolved. From germline, CDR1 is DFQATT and CDR2 SNEGSKA (reference sequence). CDR3 length equals 11 residues. V was pared by 4 bases and J by 9 bases, with 13 bases between. CDR3 loop: CSAIFSGPQYF. CDR3 sequence (DNA): TGCAGTGCTATATTCTCCGGCCCGCAGTACTTC.

The chain joins TRBV27 to TRBJ1-4, with a possible D match to TRBD1 (5 bases). The CDR3 runs 14 residues. The germline V gene has CDR1 MNHEY and CDR2 SMNVEV (reference sequence). V lost 7 bases and J 6 bases, leaving 15 bases between the germline ends. The CDR3, as DNA: TGTGCCAGCATACGGGGCAGGATGGATGAAAAACTGTTTTTT. This encodes CASIRGRMDEKLFF.

The rearrangement links TRBV29-1 to TRBJ2-5; D is ambiguous. The CDR3 runs to 10 residues. Germline lookup yields CDR1 SQVTM and CDR2 ANQGSEA. Trimming took 7 bases from V and 2 from J, leaving 5 bases between them. The CDR3 DNA reads TGCAGCGCTAGACAAGAGACCCAGTACTTC. Encoded protein: CSARQETQYF.

The chain links TRBV18 to TRBJ1-3; possibly TRBD1 for D (5 bases). V lost 3 bases and J lost 6, with 9 bases in between. The CDR3 loop spans 13 amino acids. The germline gives CDR1 KGHSH, CDR2 LQKENI. CDR3 loop: CASSPGDVNTIYF. The CDR3 DNA sequence: TGTGCCAGCTCACCTGGGGACGTAAACACCATATATTTT.

This chain uses TRBV5-6 with TRBJ1-1; possible D gene TRBD1, 5 bases. CDR1 is SGHDT, CDR2 YYEEEE, per germline. The CDR3 contains 13 residues. The V end was cut by 0 bases, the J end by 6 bases, with 9 bases between. CDR3 nucleotides: TGTGCCAGCAGCTTGGCCGCGGGGCCTGAAGCTTTCTTT. Translated: CASSLAAGPEAFF.

V is TRBV6-5 and J is TRBJ1-4, with D unclear. V shed 0 bases and J shed 7 bases, with 6 bases lying between them. The CDR3 length is 13 residues. CDR1 MNHEY and CDR2 SVGAGI come from the germline V gene. The chain's CDR3 is CASSYSGREKLFF. The CDR3 nucleotides read TGTGCCAGCAGTTACTCAGGTCGTGAAAAACTGTTTTTT.

The rearrangement uses TRBV14 and TRBJ2-1; no definite D call. The V end lost 0 bases, the J end lost 10 bases, and 10 bases lay between the germline ends. The CDR3 is 13 residues long. Germline values: CDR1 SGHDN, CDR2 FVKESK. The CDR3 protein is CASSQDWATEQFF. The CDR3 DNA reads TGTGCCAGCAGCCAAGATTGGGCGACGGAGCAGTTCTTC.

The chain employs TRBV9 and TRBJ2-3; D unclear. This CDR3 has 15 amino acids. V lost 0 bases to trimming and J lost 2 bases, with 10 bases between them. Germline V CDR1 and CDR2: SGDLS, YYNGEE. This chain's CDR3 is CASSVGLGITDTQYF. DNA for the CDR3: TGTGCCAGCAGCGTAGGTTTGGGGATCACAGATACGCAGTATTTT.

The rearrangement uses TRBV23-1 and TRBJ1-2, with TRBD1 as a possible D gene (5 bases). TRBV23-1 is placed among ORFs of uncertain function. Trimming removed 2 bases from V and 3 bases from J, with 16 bases in between. This CDR3 has 16 residues. This CDR3 is CASSQPPRQSDYGYTF. CDR3 DNA: TGCGCCAGCAGTCAACCGCCGAGACAGTCGGACTATGGCTACACCTTC.

The chain couples TRBV5-1 to TRBJ1-2; no clear D. Germline CDR1 SGHRS, CDR2 YFSETQ. This CDR3 has 13 amino acids. Between the trimmed V and J ends, which lost 4 bases and 4 bases, there was a span of 11 bases. The CDR3 DNA reads TGCGCCAGCAGCCCCGATCCGGGCTATGGCTACACCTTC. It translates to CASSPDPGYGYTF.

The chain has TRBV11-2 and TRBJ1-1, with D uncertain. The length of the CDR3 is 14 residues. CDR1 is SGHAT, CDR2 FQNNGV, per germline. The V gene lost 2 bases and the J gene lost 1 base, with 8 bases spanning the gap. In DNA, the CDR3 is TGTGCCAGCAGCTTACTGTCCGGGAACACTGAAGCTTTCTTT. This codes for CASSLLSGNTEAFF. Looking up the rest from reference TRBV11-2 and TRBJ1-1 gives the full variable domain: EAGVAQSPRYKIIEKRQSVAFWCNPISGHATLYWYQQILGQGPKLLIQFQNNGVVDDSQLPKDRFSAERLKGVDSTLKIQPAKLEDSAVYLCASSLLSGNTEAFFGQGTRLTVV.

The chain has TRBV5-1 and TRBJ1-1; D gene ambiguous. V was cut by 2 bases and J by 1 base, with 6 bases left in between. The germline CDR1 and CDR2 sequences are SGHRS and YFSETQ. This CDR3 contains 13 residues. Written as DNA, the CDR3 is TGCGCCAGCAGCTTTAGAGGGAACACTGAAGCTTTCTTT. Translation: CASSFRGNTEAFF.

V is TRBV6-5 and J is TRBJ2-7; D remains ambiguous. The CDR3 extends over 14 amino acids. The ends were cut back, 0 bases at V and 2 bases at J, with 8 bases in the middle. Germline CDR1 and CDR2: MNHEY and SVGAGI. CDR3 region: CASSYSMAPYEQYF. The CDR3 coding sequence is TGTGCCAGCAGTTACTCGATGGCCCCCTACGAGCAGTACTTC.

The J gene is TRBJ1-1, the V gene TRBV11-2; D ambiguous. There are 13 residues in the CDR3. Germline assignment: CDR1 SGHAT and CDR2 FQNNGV. Trimming pared 2 bases from V and 2 bases from J, leaving 6 bases between. The CDR3: CASSLIGNTEAFF. In DNA form, the CDR3 reads TGTGCCAGCAGCTTAATCGGCAACACTGAAGCTTTCTTT.

The J gene is TRBJ2-5, the V gene TRBV9, with a weak D call TRBD2 (6 bases). CDR1 and CDR2 from the germline V gene are SGDLS and YYNGEE. Deletions cut 0 bases from V and 4 bases from J, with 16 bases between. This CDR3 region has 16 residues. The CDR3 DNA follows: TGTGCCAGCAGCGTAGGACTAGGAGGCTCGTTAGAGACCCAGTACTTC. This codes for CASSVGLGGSLETQYF.

This clone was observed a few times. The chain employs TRBV19 and TRBJ1-2; TRBD1 matches 7 bases. This CDR3 is built from 16 residues. V was clipped by 8 bases and J by 2 bases; unmatched bases: 14. Germline V gene sequence: CDR1 LNHDA, CDR2 SQIVND (reference sequence). The CDR3 nucleotides are TGTGCCAGTTACCGGGACAGAGGGGATAGGAACTATGGCTACACCTTC. It is translated as CASYRDRGDRNYGYTF.

The rearrangement uses TRBV30 and TRBJ2-1; 11 positions agree with TRBD2. Trimming took 2 bases from V and 5 from J; bases not matched to a gene: 2. Germline lookup yields CDR1 GTSNPN and CDR2 SVGIG (reference sequence). The CDR3 has 14 amino acids. CDR3 in DNA: TGTGCCTGGAGTACGGGACTAGCGGACAATGAGCAGTTCTTC. Its protein is CAWSTGLADNEQFF.

The chain uses TRBV10-3 and TRBJ2-2; a possible D gene is TRBD1 (6 bases). The germline CDR1 and CDR2 sequences are ENHRY and SYGVKD. This CDR3 contains 14 residues. The V and J ends lost 7 bases and 1 base respectively, with 10 bases between them. In nucleotides, the CDR3 is TGTGCCATCAAGGGACAATGGAACACCGGGGAGCTGTTTTTT. Translated, it gives CAIKGQWNTGELFF.

This chain uses TRBV5-1 with TRBJ1-1; D unresolved. This CDR3 has 14 amino acids. V lost 2 bases and J lost 1, with 9 bases in between. Germline loops: CDR1 SGHRS, CDR2 YFSETQ. CDR3 region: CASSFGSSNTEAFF. CDR3 bases: TGCGCCAGCAGCTTTGGCAGTTCGAACACTGAAGCTTTCTTT.

The chain joins TRBV5-1 to TRBJ1-1; D not certain. This CDR3 comprises 15 residues. V lost 3 bases to trimming and J lost 0 bases, with 12 bases between them. The V gene's germline CDR1 is SGHRS and CDR2 YFSETQ. CDR3 protein: CASSSGLFMNTEAFF. CDR3 coding DNA: TGCGCCAGCAGCTCCGGTTTATTCATGAACACTGAAGCTTTCTTT.

V is TRBV10-3 and J is TRBJ2-3; 7 bases line up with TRBD2. The CDR3 length is 15 residues. The V segment lost 1 base and the J segment 2 bases; nucleotides outside the gene matches: 3. Per germline, CDR1 ENHRY and CDR2 SYGVKD. In nucleotides, the CDR3 is TGTGCCATCAGTGAGTTGCGGGAGTACACAGATACGCAGTATTTT. This gives the protein CAISELREYTDTQYF.

This clone was counted once. The rearrangement uses TRBV7-6 and TRBJ2-5; 8 bases are shared with TRBD1. From germline, CDR1 is SGHVS and CDR2 FNYEAQ. V lost 5 bases and J lost 0; bases outside the gene matches: 5. The CDR3 totals 15 residues. CDR3 amino acids: CASSPGGSHQETQYF. The DNA of the CDR3 is TGTGCCAGCAGCCCAGGGGGCTCGCACCAAGAGACCCAGTACTTC.

This chain connects TRBV7-2 to TRBJ2-7; the D gene is possibly TRBD1 (5 bases). Germline-derived CDR1 and CDR2 are SGHTA and FQGNSA. The V and J ends lost 4 bases and 4 bases respectively, with 17 bases between them. The CDR3 has 15 amino acids. DNA of the CDR3: TGTGCCAGCAGCTCTGTCGTAGGGGTGAGGTACGAGCAGTACTTC. It translates to CASSSVVGVRYEQYF.

As regards this clone: Other DNA sequences in this sample translate to the same CDR3. The V call is TRBV7-2, the J call TRBJ2-4, with TRBD2 identical over 8 bases. The CDR3 runs 15 residues. The V and J ends lost 5 bases and 7 bases, in that order; junction bases with no gene match: 10. From germline, CDR1 is SGHTA and CDR2 FQGNSA. CDR3 region: CASSLPRRGGNIQYF. Written as DNA, the CDR3 is TGTGCCAGCAGCCTTCCCCGACGGGGGGGGAACATTCAGTACTTC.